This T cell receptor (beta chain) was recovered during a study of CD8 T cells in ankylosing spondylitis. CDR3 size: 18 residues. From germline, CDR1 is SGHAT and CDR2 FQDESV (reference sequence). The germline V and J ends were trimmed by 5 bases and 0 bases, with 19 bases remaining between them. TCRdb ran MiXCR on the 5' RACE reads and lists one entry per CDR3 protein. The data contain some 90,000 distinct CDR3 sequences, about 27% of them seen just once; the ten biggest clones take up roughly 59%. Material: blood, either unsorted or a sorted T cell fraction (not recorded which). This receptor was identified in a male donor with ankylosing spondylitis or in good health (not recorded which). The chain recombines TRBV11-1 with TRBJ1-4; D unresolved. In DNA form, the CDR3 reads TGTGCCAGCAGCCTCGGGAACTCTTTGCGGGCAACTAATGAAAAACTGTTTTTT. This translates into CASSLGNSLRATNEKLFF.